The 9 T cell receptor beta chains below all came from one sample that was sequenced in a study of T cell clonotyping in hematopoietic cell transplantation. Clones were read by immunoSEQ multiplex PCR, and TCRdb kept only the in-frame ones, dropping some. Of about 11,000 clones listed, nearly 90% were seen once; the top ten hold 15%. The specimen was PBMCs, collected 100 days after allogeneic stem cell transplant. The receptor source for this set is a female patient in her 60s who had an allogeneic stem cell transplant from an unrelated donor, so the T cells may come from the graft donor. Some clones in this sample may be carry-over from other donors' samples.

V is TRBV9 and J is TRBJ1-1; 9 bases fit TRBD1. Germline V gene sequence: CDR1 SGDLS, CDR2 YYNGEE. The CDR3 is 16 residues long. Germline trimming cut 1 base from V and 1 base from J; bases unmatched to any gene: 5. Here the CDR3 reads CASSVWDRVGNTEAFF. The CDR3 DNA is TGTGCCAGCAGCGTATGGGACAGGGTGGGGAACACTGAAGCTTTCTTT.

V is TRBV6-5 and J is TRBJ2-4; weak D call: TRBD1 (6 bases). Trimming removed 6 bases at V and 5 bases at J, with 11 bases between. Per the germline V gene, CDR1 is MNHEY and CDR2 is SVGAGI. This CDR3 contains 13 residues. The CDR3 nucleotides are TGTGCCAGCAGAACAGGGACCCAAAACATTCAGTACTTC. Translating it yields CASRTGTQNIQYF.

The chain is built from TRBV11-3 and TRBJ2-2; TRBD2 is a possible D gene (6 bases). There are 14 residues in the CDR3. The germline gives CDR1 SGHNT, CDR2 YENEEA. V shed 0 bases and J shed 7 bases, with 9 bases lying between them. Written as DNA, the CDR3 is TGTGCCAGCAGCTTAGATGGGGGAGGCGGGGAGCTGTTTTTT. Its translation is CASSLDGGGGELFF.

The chain has TRBV18 and TRBJ2-1, with D possibly TRBD1 on 6 matching bases. Deletions cut 2 bases from V and 9 bases from J, with 8 bases between. This CDR3 has 12 residues. Germline lookup yields CDR1 KGHSH and CDR2 LQKENI. The CDR3: CASSPGQSEQFF. CDR3 coding DNA: TGTGCCAGCTCACCAGGACAGTCTGAGCAGTTCTTC.

The gene calls are TRBV28 and TRBJ1-4; 9 nucleotides line up with TRBD1. Trimming removed 5 bases from V and 8 bases from J; junction bases left unmatched: 6. Germline assignment: CDR1 MDHEN and CDR2 SYDVKM. The CDR3 loop spans 14 amino acids. CDR3 nucleotide sequence: TGTGCCAGCAGTCGGGACAGGGTTTACGAAAAACTGTTTTTT. This gives the protein CASSRDRVYEKLFF.

This clone was found once. The CDR3 loop is CASSYDSYEQYF. The DNA of the CDR3 is TGTGCCAGCAGCTACGACAGTTACGAGCAGTACTTC. The genes are TRBV5-6 and TRBJ2-7, with D possibly TRBD1 on 5 matching bases. The CDR3 spans 12 residues. The V and J ends lost 3 bases and 4 bases respectively, with 8 bases between them. The germline gives CDR1 SGHDT, CDR2 YYEEEE.

J is TRBJ2-5 and V is TRBV4-2; possibly TRBD2 for D (5 bases). The assigned J gene may be wrong: the sequence end matches TRBJ2-7 better. The germline gives CDR1 LGHNA, CDR2 YNFKEQ. The CDR3 sequence is 17 residues long. CDR3 coding DNA: TGTGCCAGCAGCCAAGAACTTTTGACTACCCCCTCCTACGAGCAGTACTTC. The encoded protein is CASSQELLTTPSYEQYF.

This chain connects TRBV7-3 to TRBJ2-1; D may be TRBD2 (6 bases). Between the trimmed V and J ends, which lost 2 bases and 9 bases, there was a span of 17 bases. Germline V gene sequence: CDR1 SGHTA, CDR2 FQGTGA. CDR3 size: 15 residues. The CDR3 region has the DNA TGTGCCAGCAGCTTAGACGGCGGGGTGGTTCGTGAGCAGTTCTTC. Translation gives CASSLDGGVVREQFF.

This chain's CDR3 is CASSFRPSSSYEQYF. The CDR3 region has the DNA TGTGCCAGTAGTTTCCGACCTAGCAGCTCCTACGAGCAGTACTTC. The V and J genes are TRBV19 and TRBJ2-7, with a tentative D call TRBD2 (5 bases). V was shortened by 5 bases and J by 0 bases, with 14 bases between the two germline ends. CDR1 LNHDA and CDR2 SQIVND come from the germline V gene (reference sequence). The CDR3 runs to 15 residues.